This T cell receptor beta chain was profiled in a study of T cell responses to AZD1222 COVID-19 vaccine. Data came from immunoSEQ multiplex PCR; TCRdb stores just in-frame clones and leaves some out. The sample contains some 150,000 clones, around 88% of which appear only once. With 4 bases removed from V and 0 bases from J, the gap between germline ends came to 13 bases. CDR1 is SGHTA and CDR2 is FQGNSA in the germline V gene. The CDR3 runs 15 residues. J is TRBJ2-7 and V is TRBV7-2; TRBD1 is a possible D gene (5 bases). The sequence came from an adult in good health. The material sequenced was peripheral blood, taken on day 0 of AZD1222 vaccination. The CDR3: CASSSWTTNSYEQYF. In DNA form, the CDR3 reads TGTGCCAGCAGCTCCTGGACAACTAACTCCTACGAGCAGTACTTC.